Detailed here is one T cell receptor beta chain. The sample originates from a study of cytomegalovirus exposure and HLA in healthy donors. This CDR3 has 16 amino acids. The V gene lost 5 bases and the J gene lost 0 bases, with 17 bases spanning the gap. Germline V CDR1 and CDR2: SNHLY, FYNNEI. Amplification used 60 Vbeta primers and 13 Jbeta primers. Per the original methods: Later, an analysis found roughly 80 million unique TCR beta chains, and about 10 million of these were shared. TCRdb's copy holds only in-frame clones and misses some; the assay was immunoSEQ multiplex PCR. V and J calls and clone size come straight from that table; D and trimming were deduced from the DNA. Of under 120,000 clones in the sample, 65% to 80% were seen once.

Sample: PBMCs. This receptor was taken from a female donor in good health and CMV-seropositive. The J gene is TRBJ2-7, the V gene TRBV2; weak D call: TRBD1 (6 bases). CDR3: CASSNPGTLVSYEQYF. As DNA, the CDR3 is TGTGCCAGCAGTAACCCCGGGACACTGGTCTCCTACGAGCAGTACTTC.